This T cell receptor (beta chain) came from a study of siplizumab effects on memory and regulatory T cells. V was shortened by 4 bases and J by 2 bases, with 11 bases between the two germline ends. There are 14 residues in the CDR3. Germline CDR1 is SGHTS and CDR2 is YDEGEE. Whole-study results and caveats: No more than a minor fraction of alloreactive clones could be traced back to unstimulated subsets. Naive T cells, seemingly more diverse than memory cells, seemed major alloresponse contributors.

Repertoires were generated with immunoSEQ multiplex PCR, while TCRdb's copy carries only in-frame clones and drops some. The data contain fewer than 85,000 clones, over 90% of them singletons. On this clone: Its antigen is undetermined.

This chain joins TRBV5-8 and TRBJ2-3; no clear D gene. The TCR sequence derives from a human donor in good health. Source material: CD8+ T cells sorted from blood. As DNA, the CDR3 is TGTGCCAGCAGCCAGGATCGAGTCACAGATACGCAGTATTTT. Protein sequence: CASSQDRVTDTQYF.